Shown below are 15 T cell receptor beta chains from a single sample sequenced in a study of T cells after yellow fever vaccination. MiXCR was run by TCRdb on the 5' RACE reads, yielding one entry per CDR3 protein. The sample contains 250,000 or so distinct CDR3 sequences, 6.9% of which appear only once. The specimen comprised CD4+ T cells sorted from PBMCs, sampled 15 days after the yellow fever booster vaccination. Source of these receptors: a young man who received the YFV17D yellow fever vaccine.

This clonotype showed up just a few times. The chain is built from TRBV29-1 and TRBJ2-7, with a weak D call TRBD2 (5 bases). The V end was cut by 7 bases, the J end by 4 bases, with 17 bases between. CDR3 length: 13 residues. Germline loops: CDR1 SQVTM, CDR2 ANQGSEA. CDR3: CSADGPEGYEQYF. The CDR3 DNA reads TGCAGCGCCGATGGGCCCGAGGGTTACGAGCAGTACTTC.

This clonotype was seen a handful of times. V and J are TRBV7-8 and TRBJ2-3, with TRBD2 matching over 15 bases. The CDR3 totals 19 residues. The J segment lost 3 bases and the V segment lost 1 base, leaving 8 bases of the junction unmatched. Germline lookup yields CDR1 SGHVS and CDR2 FQNEAQ. The CDR3 loop is CASSLGVGLAGGKTDTQYF. As DNA, the CDR3 is TGTGCCAGCAGCTTAGGAGTAGGACTAGCGGGAGGGAAAACAGATACGCAGTATTTT.

This clonotype was observed many times. The gene calls are TRBV20-1 and TRBJ2-5; the D call may be TRBD1 or TRBD2 (6 bases each). The CDR3 sequence is 12 residues long. V shed 3 bases and J shed 3 bases, with 8 bases lying between them. Germline V lookup: CDR1 DFQATT, CDR2 SNEGSKA (reference sequence). CDR3 in amino acids: CSARRGEETQYF. The CDR3 DNA reads TGCAGTGCTAGGAGGGGGGAAGAGACCCAGTACTTC.

There are a few counts of this clonotype. The J gene is TRBJ2-6, the V gene TRBV20-1; 8 bases agree with TRBD1. Germline CDR1 DFQATT, CDR2 SNEGSKA (reference sequence). The length of the CDR3 is 15 residues. V lost 7 bases to trimming and J lost 0 bases; unmatched junction nucleotides: 5. In nucleotides, the CDR3 is TGCAGTGTGGGACAGGCCTACTCTGGGGCCAACGTCCTGACTTTC. It yields the protein CSVGQAYSGANVLTF.

This clonotype was observed a few times. The V call is TRBV10-1, the J call TRBJ2-3, with TRBD1 matching over 10 bases. The CDR3 is 15 amino acids. The V gene's germline CDR1 is WNHNN and CDR2 SYGVQD (reference sequence). V lost 3 bases and J lost 1; bases outside the gene matches: 1. The CDR3 DNA follows: TGCGCCAGCAGTGAAGGGACAGGGGGCACAGATACGCAGTATTTT. It yields the protein CASSEGTGGTDTQYF.

This clonotype was seen many times. The V call is TRBV14, the J call TRBJ2-3; TRBD2 might be the D (6 bases). This CDR3 contains 15 residues. V dropped 1 base and J dropped 0 bases, with 8 bases sitting between them. The V gene's germline CDR1 is SGHDN and CDR2 FVKESK. The CDR3 sequence is CASSQAGASTDTQYF. For the CDR3, the DNA is TGTGCCAGCAGCCAAGCGGGAGCTAGCACAGATACGCAGTATTTT.

Only a few counts were recorded for this clonotype. The chain links TRBV20-1 to TRBJ1-5; D is perhaps TRBD1 (5 bases). The V end lost 3 bases, the J end lost 6 bases, and 12 bases lay between the germline ends. This CDR3 has 13 residues. Germline V gene data show CDR1 as DFQATT and CDR2 as SNEGSKA (reference sequence). This chain's CDR3 is CSASPRESQPQHF. The CDR3 DNA reads TGCAGTGCTAGTCCCAGGGAAAGTCAGCCCCAGCATTTT.

The chain employs TRBV12-3 or TRBV12-4 and TRBJ2-2; possible D gene TRBD2, 5 bases. The CDR3 covers 14 residues. Trimming cost V 1 base and J 7 bases, with 10 bases left between them. CDR3 DNA: TGTGCCAGCAGTTTAGGGGAGTGGGTCGGGGAGCTGTTTTTT. Its translation: CASSLGEWVGELFF.

The rearrangement joins TRBV29-1 to TRBJ2-3, with D uncertain. This CDR3 is 10 amino acids long. Germline CDR1 SQVTM, CDR2 ANQGSEA. The V end was cut by 7 bases, the J end by 4 bases, with 6 bases between. CDR3 loop: CSANADTQYF. Here the CDR3 DNA reads TGCAGCGCTAACGCAGATACGCAGTATTTT.

This clonotype was observed at least ten times. The chain is built from TRBV4-3 and TRBJ2-1, with 10 positions matching TRBD2. The length of the CDR3 is 17 residues. Germline V gene sequence: CDR1 LGHNA, CDR2 YSLEER. V shed 0 bases and J 3 bases; nucleotides not matched to a gene: 5. CDR3 sequence: CASSQDPLAGVYNEQFF. The CDR3, as DNA: TGCGCCAGCAGCCAAGACCCCCTAGCGGGAGTCTACAATGAGCAGTTCTTC.

To note about this clonotype: At one boundary the junction diverges from the germline segment, which might be a read error. The CDR3 here is CASSPYRGTVSGVNVLTF. CDR3 DNA sequence: TGTGCCAGCAGTCCATACCGCGGGACCGTCTCTGGGGTCAACGTCCTGACTTTC. The chain uses TRBV12-3 or TRBV12-4 and TRBJ2-6, with D tentatively TRBD2 (6 bases). The CDR3 has 18 residues.

Ten or more counts support this clonotype. The chain employs TRBV11-2 and TRBJ2-1, with 13 bases identical to TRBD2. The length of the CDR3 is 19 residues. With 4 bases clipped from V and 0 bases from J, the junction kept 9 bases outside the gene matches. Germline V CDR1 and CDR2: SGHAT, FQNNGV. CDR3: CASSSTGLAGAPSYNEQFF. As DNA, the CDR3 is TGTGCCAGCAGCTCTACTGGACTAGCGGGAGCCCCCTCCTACAATGAGCAGTTCTTC.

This chain connects TRBV5-1 to TRBJ2-4, with D tentatively TRBD1 (7 bases). Germline V gives CDR1 SGHRS, CDR2 YFSETQ. The CDR3 is 16 amino acids. V was clipped by 0 bases and J by 10 bases, with 20 bases between them. CDR3 nucleotides: TGCGCCAGCAGCTTGGAAGGGTACAGGGGCGGGAATATTCAGTACTTC. Encoded protein: CASSLEGYRGGNIQYF.

This clonotype was observed a few times. V is TRBV19 and J is TRBJ2-3, with TRBD1 identical over 8 bases. There are 15 residues in the CDR3. Per the germline V gene, CDR1 is LNHDA and CDR2 is SQIVND (reference sequence). Trimming took 10 bases from V and 2 from J; bases not matched to a gene: 11. CDR3 DNA: TGTGCCACCTCGACCGCAGGGGGCGCCACAGATACGCAGTATTTT. Protein product: CATSTAGGATDTQYF.

J is TRBJ2-2 and V is TRBV29-1; TRBD2 matches 9 bases. In germline, CDR1 is SQVTM, CDR2 ANQGSEA. There are 13 residues in the CDR3. J gave up 4 bases and V 7 bases, and 4 bases lay outside the gene matches. The CDR3 sequence is CSGGGLATGELFF. Here the CDR3 DNA reads TGCAGCGGCGGGGGACTAGCCACCGGGGAGCTGTTTTTT.